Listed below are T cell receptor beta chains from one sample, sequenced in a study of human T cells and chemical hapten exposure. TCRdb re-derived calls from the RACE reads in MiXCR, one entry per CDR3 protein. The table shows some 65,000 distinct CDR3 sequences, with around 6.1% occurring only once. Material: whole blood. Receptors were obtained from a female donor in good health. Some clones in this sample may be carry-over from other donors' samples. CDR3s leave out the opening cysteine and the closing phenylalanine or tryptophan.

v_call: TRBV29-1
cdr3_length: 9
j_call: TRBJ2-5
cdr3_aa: SGRSGETQY

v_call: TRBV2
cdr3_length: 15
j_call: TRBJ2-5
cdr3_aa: ASSKTSGRTYQETQY

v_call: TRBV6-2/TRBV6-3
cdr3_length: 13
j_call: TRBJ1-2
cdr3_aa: ASSGGDSLNYGYT

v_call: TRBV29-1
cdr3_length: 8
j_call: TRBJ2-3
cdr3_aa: SASTDTQY

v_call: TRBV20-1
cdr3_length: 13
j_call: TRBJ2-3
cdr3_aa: SARGDRGRTDTQY

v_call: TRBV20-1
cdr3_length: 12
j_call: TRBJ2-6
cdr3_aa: SAYPWSGANVLT

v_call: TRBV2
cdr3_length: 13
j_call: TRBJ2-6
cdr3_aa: ASSDYGPGANVLT

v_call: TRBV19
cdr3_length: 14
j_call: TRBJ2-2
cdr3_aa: ATSSSGLSNTGELF

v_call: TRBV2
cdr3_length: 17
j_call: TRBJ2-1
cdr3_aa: ASTPGWTSGTSSYNEQF

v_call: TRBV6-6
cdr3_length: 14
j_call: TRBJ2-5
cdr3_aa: ASSLGPVRGQETQY

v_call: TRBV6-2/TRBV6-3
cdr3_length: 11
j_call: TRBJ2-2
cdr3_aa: ASLGQLTGELF

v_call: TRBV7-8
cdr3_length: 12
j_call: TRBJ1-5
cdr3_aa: ASSPQGVDQPQH

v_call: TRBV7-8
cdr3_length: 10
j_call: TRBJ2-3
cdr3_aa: ASSEPGATQY

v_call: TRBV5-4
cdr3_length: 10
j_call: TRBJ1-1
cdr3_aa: ASSLAGNEAF

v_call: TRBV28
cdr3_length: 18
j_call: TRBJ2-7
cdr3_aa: ASSYDSLGRKVAGFYEQY

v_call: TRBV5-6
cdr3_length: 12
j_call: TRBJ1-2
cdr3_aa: ASSAPGSGYGYT

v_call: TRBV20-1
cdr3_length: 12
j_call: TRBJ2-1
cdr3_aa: SAYSSGRTYEQF

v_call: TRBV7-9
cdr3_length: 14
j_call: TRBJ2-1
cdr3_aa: ASSRYGVPNTNEQF

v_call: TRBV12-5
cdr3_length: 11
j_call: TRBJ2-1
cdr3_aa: ASGLDSLNEQF

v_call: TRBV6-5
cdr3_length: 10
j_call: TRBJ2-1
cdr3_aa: ASNSVYNEQF

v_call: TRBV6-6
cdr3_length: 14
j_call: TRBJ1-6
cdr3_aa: ASSSDSAAYNSPLH

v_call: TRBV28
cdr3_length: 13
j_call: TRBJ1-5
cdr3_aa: ASSTGRTSNQPQH

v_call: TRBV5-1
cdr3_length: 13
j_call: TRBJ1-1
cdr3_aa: ASTRDSQMNTEAF

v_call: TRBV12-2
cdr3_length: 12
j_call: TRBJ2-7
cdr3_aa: ASRLGGTNYEQY

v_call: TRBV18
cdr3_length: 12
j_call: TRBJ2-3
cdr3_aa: ASSPPMGADTQY

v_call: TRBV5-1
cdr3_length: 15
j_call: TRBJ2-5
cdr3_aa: ASSSVTSGRSQETQY

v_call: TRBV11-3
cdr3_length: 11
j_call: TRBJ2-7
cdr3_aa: AKNQRVTYEQY

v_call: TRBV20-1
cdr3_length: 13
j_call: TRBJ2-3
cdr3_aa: SARWDGTSTDTQY

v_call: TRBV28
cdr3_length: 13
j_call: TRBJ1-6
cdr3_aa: ASSLTRPGLGALH

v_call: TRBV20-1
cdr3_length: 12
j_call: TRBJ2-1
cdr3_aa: SAPGQREADEQF

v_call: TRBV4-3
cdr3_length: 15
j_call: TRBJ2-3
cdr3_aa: ASSQEGRLAVADTQY

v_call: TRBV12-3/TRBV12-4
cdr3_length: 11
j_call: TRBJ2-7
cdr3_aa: ASSWDYSYEQY

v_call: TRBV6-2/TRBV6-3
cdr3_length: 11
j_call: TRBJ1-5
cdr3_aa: ASGAVSNQPQH

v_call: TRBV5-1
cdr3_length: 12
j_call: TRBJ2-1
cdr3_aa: ASSQGTAYNEQF

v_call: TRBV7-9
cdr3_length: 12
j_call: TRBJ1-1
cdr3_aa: ASGLLGGTTEAF

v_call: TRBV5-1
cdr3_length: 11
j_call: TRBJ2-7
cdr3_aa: ASSLVSGNEQY

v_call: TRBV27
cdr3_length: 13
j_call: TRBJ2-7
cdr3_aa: ASSLSSGSRYEQY

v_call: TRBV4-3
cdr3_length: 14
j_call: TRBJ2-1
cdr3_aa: ASSHSLLAGANEQF

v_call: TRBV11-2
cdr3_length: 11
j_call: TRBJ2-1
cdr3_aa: ATGTSGSNEQF

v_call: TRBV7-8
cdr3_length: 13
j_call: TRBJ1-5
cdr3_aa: ASSLAAGHSQPQH